The clone carrying this T cell receptor beta chain was observed a few times. The target antigen is unknown. This entry is derived from a study of T cells after yellow fever vaccination. In the study overall: Low-cell-number fractions underwent preparation using SMART-Seq v4 Ultra Low Input.

The V and J ends lost 4 bases and 4 bases respectively, with 14 bases between them. The germline gives CDR1 MNHEY, CDR2 SVGEGT. The CDR3 loop spans 15 amino acids. MiXCR was run by TCRdb on the 5' RACE reads, yielding one entry per CDR3 protein. The table has some 320,000 distinct CDR3 sequences, around a tenth seen once. General observations from the study: Re-detected after boosting: most primary clones, about 96% of CD4 and about 85% of CD8.

The chain couples TRBV6-2 or TRBV6-3 to TRBJ1-5, with D possibly TRBD1 on 6 matching bases. The sample in question was CD4+ T cells sorted from PBMCs, obtained 45 days after the yellow fever booster vaccination. The receptor was isolated from a man between 18 and 35 years old who received the YFV17D yellow fever vaccine. CDR3: CASSSAGQWNQPQHF. CDR3 nucleotide sequence: TGTGCCAGCAGTTCAGCAGGACAGTGGAATCAGCCCCAGCATTTT.